Listed here are 5 T cell receptor beta chains from one sample, sequenced in a study of T cells in Graves' hyperthyroidism and ophthalmopathy. The investigators amplified TCR beta CDR3 regions from RNA transcripts. RT-PCR in the first round (using the HTBI primer set) targeted the TCR CDR3. TCRdb passed the multiplex PCR reads through MiXCR, listing each CDR3 protein once. The sample consists of around 250,000 distinct CDR3 sequences, around 17% of them appearing once. Source material: blood. These receptors came from a woman younger than 30 with Graves' ophthalmopathy.

This clonotype was found many times. This rearrangement joins TRBV11-1 to TRBJ2-7; 7 bases align to TRBD1. The germline V gene has CDR1 SGHAT and CDR2 FQDESV (reference sequence). The CDR3 runs to 13 residues. The V and J ends lost 3 bases and 3 bases, in that order; junction bases with no gene match: 2. The CDR3 nucleotides read TGTGCCAGCAGCTTTTACAGGGGCTACGAGCAGTACTTC. Encoded protein: CASSFYRGYEQYF.

There are many counts of this clonotype. The chain has TRBV4-1 and TRBJ1-2, with D possibly being TRBD1 (5 bases). The CDR3 is made up of 15 amino acids. Germline V gives CDR1 MGHRA, CDR2 YSYEKL. Trimming removed 4 bases from V and 4 bases from J, with 16 bases in between. CDR3 loop: CASSPTLGTLYGYTF. CDR3 nucleotide sequence: TGCGCCAGCAGCCCGACTTTGGGGACCCTCTATGGCTACACCTTC.

In the case of this clonotype: An end of the junction does not agree with germline; a read error may underlie this. This chain connects TRBV12-3 or TRBV12-4 to TRBJ2-1, with no clear D. The CDR3 runs 15 residues. The CDR3 coding sequence is TGTGCCGGCACCTGGAGCTCCTCCGGTTCCAATGAGCGGTTCTTC. Translating gives CAGTWSSSGSNERFF.

This clonotype has a count of ten or more. V and J are TRBV7-2 and TRBJ2-7; 11 nucleotides match TRBD2. CDR1 is SGHTA and CDR2 is FQGNSA in the germline V gene. V lost 6 bases and J lost 7; bases outside the gene matches: 14. The CDR3 runs 16 residues. CDR3 bases: TGTGCCAGCAGAGAAACCGGGACTAGCGGCCTTGGGGAGCAGTACTTC. The encoded protein is CASRETGTSGLGEQYF.

This clonotype was seen many times. V gene TRBV4-2 combines with J gene TRBJ1-3; 7 bases map to TRBD1. The CDR3 runs to 14 residues. CDR1 and CDR2 (germline): LGHNA, YNFKEQ. The V segment lost 1 base and the J segment 3 bases; nucleotides outside the gene matches: 0. The CDR3 reads CASSQAGGGNTIYF. The CDR3 DNA sequence: TGTGCCAGCAGCCAAGCAGGGGGTGGAAACACCATATATTTT.